A single TCR beta chain is shown here with its context. This sample was taken from a study of blood T cell repertoires in COVID-19. As for the study in general: Specimens from acute and convalescent COVID-19 originated in the United States, Italy and Spain. T cells, B-cell-depleted T cells, or PBMCs provided the cDNA or gDNA that served as material.

V lost 0 bases, J lost 1 base, and 10 bases lay in between. The CDR3 is 16 amino acids. Germline V gene sequence: CDR1 SGHTA, CDR2 FQGTGA. Original processing notes: Estimated nucleated cell counts came from reference gene primer amplification. Measured with immunoSEQ multiplex PCR; TCRdb has only the in-frame clones, and not every one. V and J calls and clone size are as listed in that table; D and trimming were resolved from the DNA. The repertoire holds 110,000 or so clones, 80% to 90% seen once, with roughly 8% in the top ten. The sequencing input was peripheral blood. This TCR was recovered from a man aged 70 or older who had recovered from COVID-19. The chain recombines TRBV7-3 with TRBJ2-1; D call uncertain. CDR3 sequence reads: CASSLTPERSYNEQFF. The CDR3 coding sequence is TGTGCCAGCAGCTTAACCCCTGAACGGTCCTACAATGAGCAGTTCTTC. Drawing the rest from reference TRBV7-3 and TRBJ2-1, the complete variable domain is GAGVSQTPSNKVTEKGKYVELRCDPISGHTALYWYRQSLGQGPEFLIYFQGTGAADDSGLPNDRFFAVRPEGSVSTLKIQRTERGDSAVYLCASSLTPERSYNEQFFGPGTRLTVL.